These 20 T cell receptor beta chains originate from one sample sequenced in a study of metastatic and nonmetastatic thyroid tumors. TCRdb reprocessed the PCR reads using MiXCR. Of about 24,000 clones detected, around 25% appear once; the ten largest clones hold more than 10%. Thyroid surgery had not been preceded by any treatment in any patient. Sequencing was carried out using tumor tissue. The receptors were gathered from a male donor with papillary thyroid cancer or a benign thyroid nodule (not recorded which). Some clones in this sample may be carry-over from other donors' samples.

The V gene is TRBV6-1, the J gene TRBJ2-5; D assignment may be TRBD1 or TRBD2 (7 bases each). The ends were cut back, 10 bases at V and 6 bases at J, with 30 bases in the middle. CDR3 length equals 17 residues. CDR1 is MNHNS, CDR2 SASEGT, per germline. In DNA, the CDR3 is TGTGCCATCCTTAGGGCCAGGGGGGGGGTCGGTGTGAAGACCCAGTACTTC. This encodes CAILRARGGVGVKTQYF.

The chain employs TRBV20-1 and TRBJ2-3, with D uncertain. The CDR3 runs 15 residues. With 6 bases removed from V and 4 bases from J, the gap between germline ends came to 20 bases. CDR1 and CDR2 (germline): DFQATT, SNEGSKA (reference sequence). The CDR3: CSADPLRRGADTQYF. The CDR3 bases are TGCAGTGCCGATCCGCTCAGACGCGGCGCAGATACGCAGTATTTT.

With regard to this clone: At one of its ends the junction is not consistent with the germline gene, which may arise from a read error. This chain joins TRBV20-1 and TRBJ1-5, with D perhaps TRBD1 (5 bases). The germline V gene has CDR1 DFQATT and CDR2 SNEGSKA (reference sequence). The CDR3 has 16 residues. In nucleotides, the CDR3 is TGCAGTGCTAGCGTCCAGGGAGGTGGGAGCAATCAGCCCCCGCATTTT. Encoded protein: CSASVQGGGSNQPPHF.

This clone was counted ten times or more. The chain employs TRBV2 and TRBJ2-2, with D possibly being TRBD1 (6 bases). Germline CDR1 SNHLY, CDR2 FYNNEI. The CDR3 is 15 residues long. The V end lost 4 bases, the J end lost 2 bases, and 11 bases lay between the germline ends. The CDR3 is CASSVRGPNTGELFF. The CDR3 region has the DNA TGTGCCAGCAGTGTCAGGGGTCCAAACACCGGGGAGCTGTTTTTT.

This rearrangement joins TRBV20-1 to TRBJ1-2, with D possibly TRBD1 on 5 matching bases. CDR1 is DFQATT, CDR2 SNEGSKA, per germline (reference sequence). V lost 7 bases, J lost 2 bases, and 14 bases lay in between. The CDR3 spans 13 residues. CDR3 in amino acids: CSVQAKGNYGYTF. CDR3 coding DNA: TGCAGTGTTCAGGCGAAGGGGAACTATGGCTACACCTTC.

This clone was observed many times. The rearrangement joins TRBV5-6 to TRBJ2-7; D might be TRBD2 (5 bases). This CDR3 is built from 15 residues. Germline CDR1 SGHDT, CDR2 YYEEEE. V shed 2 bases and J shed 3 bases, with 15 bases lying between them. CDR3 sequence: CASSFWRDGNYEQYF. CDR3 coding DNA: TGTGCCAGCAGCTTTTGGAGAGACGGGAACTACGAGCAGTACTTC.

This clone was detected many times. The chain has TRBV19 and TRBJ2-1; possibly TRBD1 or TRBD2 for D (5 bases each). Trimming cost V 3 bases and J 5 bases, with 14 bases left between them. Germline V lookup: CDR1 LNHDA, CDR2 SQIVND (reference sequence). The CDR3 has 15 residues. Written as DNA, the CDR3 is TGTGCCAGTAGTATTTGGGGGAGTGGGGACAATGAGCAGTTCTTC. It codes for CASSIWGSGDNEQFF.

This clone has ten or more counts. The CDR3 region has the DNA TGTGCCAGCAGTCCGTCTGGACTAGTAGAGACCCAGTACTTC. Its protein product is CASSPSGLVETQYF. The chain joins TRBV27 to TRBJ2-5, with 7 positions matching TRBD2. V lost 5 bases to trimming and J lost 4 bases; unmatched junction nucleotides: 7. CDR1 is MNHEY and CDR2 is SMNVEV in the germline V gene (reference sequence). The CDR3 is 14 amino acids.

This sequence joins TRBV4-3 and TRBJ2-7; D is perhaps TRBD2 (7 bases). The germline V gene encodes CDR1 LGHNA and CDR2 YSLEER. The ends were cut back, 1 base at V and 2 bases at J, with 12 bases in the middle. This CDR3 contains 15 residues. Here the CDR3 DNA reads TGCGCCAGCAGCCAAGGGCTGGGGGGGCCCTACGAGCAGTACTTC. Amino acid sequence: CASSQGLGGPYEQYF.

Ten or more counts support this clone. The V gene is TRBV7-2, the J gene TRBJ2-2; D is unresolved. The CDR3 is 13 amino acids. Germline CDR1 SGHTA, CDR2 FQGNSA. Trimming cost V 5 bases and J 0 bases, with 4 bases left between them. This chain's CDR3 is CASSTSNTGELFF. In nucleotides, the CDR3 is TGTGCCAGCAGCACCTCGAACACCGGGGAGCTGTTTTTT.

This clone was seen only a few times. The rearrangement links TRBV28 to TRBJ2-7; 12 bases align to TRBD2. This CDR3 spans 14 amino acids. The germline V gene encodes CDR1 MDHEN and CDR2 SYDVKM. V lost 5 bases to trimming and J lost 4 bases; unmatched junction nucleotides: 3. The CDR3 loop reads CASSLAGGRYEQYF. The CDR3 region has the DNA TGTGCCAGCAGTCTAGCGGGAGGGAGATACGAGCAGTACTTC. The variable domain in full, completed from reference TRBV28 and TRBJ2-7, reads DVKVTQSSRYLVKRTGEKVFLECVQDMDHENMFWYRQDPGLGLRLIYFSYDVKMKEKGDIPEGYSVSREKKERFSLILESASTNQTSMYLCASSLAGGRYEQYFGPGTRLTVT.

This clone was seen repeatedly, ten times or more. The DNA of the CDR3 is TGCGCCAGCAGCCAAGCTACTAGCGGGTACAATGAGCAGTTCTTC. The encoded protein is CASSQATSGYNEQFF. V is TRBV4-1 and J is TRBJ2-1, with 9 positions matching TRBD2. The germline CDR1 and CDR2 sequences are MGHRA and YSYEKL. The J segment lost 4 bases and the V segment lost 1 base, leaving 2 bases of the junction unmatched. The CDR3 is 15 amino acids.

This rearrangement joins TRBV2 to TRBJ1-2; D uncertain. Germline CDR1 is SNHLY and CDR2 is FYNNEI. Between the trimmed V and J ends, which lost 7 bases and 6 bases, there was a span of 18 bases. The CDR3 consists of 14 residues. In DNA, the CDR3 is TGTGCCAGCACTCGGGCAGGAGCAAGACATGGCTACACCTTC. Amino acid sequence: CASTRAGARHGYTF.

The rearrangement links TRBV28 to TRBJ1-5, with D unresolved. CDR3 length: 15 amino acids. CDR1 and CDR2 (germline): MDHEN, SYDVKM. Trimming shortened V by 3 bases and J by 3 bases, and 12 bases separated the two germline ends. This CDR3 is CASSFLGRANQPQHF. The DNA of the CDR3 is TGTGCCAGCAGTTTCCTCGGACGGGCCAATCAGCCCCAGCATTTT.

The chain links TRBV13 to TRBJ1-1, with D perhaps TRBD1 (5 bases). The CDR3 is made up of 15 amino acids. Germline CDR1 is PRHDT and CDR2 is FYEKMQ (reference sequence). The germline V and J ends were trimmed by 6 bases and 0 bases, with 14 bases remaining between them. In DNA form, the CDR3 reads TGTGCCAGCAGGCCCCGGGGGGGGGTGAACACTGAAGCTTTCTTT. It translates to CASRPRGGVNTEAFF.

The J gene is TRBJ2-7, the V gene TRBV11-2; D is ambiguous. Germline V lookup: CDR1 SGHAT, CDR2 FQNNGV. Trimming took 1 base from V and 1 from J, leaving 17 bases between them. The length of the CDR3 is 17 residues. CDR3 bases: TGTGCCAGCAGCTTAGTACCCCGGGTTTTCGAATCCTACGAGCAGTACTTC. It is translated as CASSLVPRVFESYEQYF.

This clone came up many times. The chain couples TRBV4-2 to TRBJ1-5; D is uncertain. The CDR3 is 17 amino acids. Trimming removed 3 bases from V and 0 bases from J, with 15 bases in between. Germline CDR1 reads LGHNA; CDR2 reads YNFKEQ. This CDR3 is CASSHRWAEYSNQPQHF. In DNA form, the CDR3 reads TGTGCCAGCAGCCACCGGTGGGCAGAGTATAGCAATCAGCCCCAGCATTTT.

This clone has at least ten counts. The rearrangement links TRBV27 to TRBJ2-5; the match to TRBD2 covers 12 bases. Germline V lookup: CDR1 MNHEY, CDR2 SMNVEV (reference sequence). The CDR3 is made up of 18 amino acids. V shed 5 bases, J shed 4 bases, and the junction held 14 bases outside the gene matches. This CDR3 reads CASSPGVATGLAGETQYF. DNA for the CDR3: TGTGCCAGCAGTCCCGGCGTGGCCACGGGACTAGCGGGAGAGACCCAGTACTTC.

This clone has a count of ten or more. The CDR3, as DNA: TGCAGCCACGGCAGGGGACGTAACTATGGCTACACCTTC. This translates into CSHGRGRNYGYTF. J is TRBJ1-2 and V is TRBV20-1; possibly TRBD1 for D (6 bases). This CDR3 spans 13 amino acids. Looked up from germline, CDR1 is DFQATT and CDR2 is SNEGSKA (reference sequence).

This clone was seen many times. The V call is TRBV9, the J call TRBJ2-3; D gene ambiguous. The CDR3 runs 12 residues. CDR1 and CDR2 (germline): SGDLS, YYNGEE. V was shortened by 0 bases and J by 8 bases, with 7 bases between the two germline ends. For the CDR3, the DNA is TGTGCCAGCAGCGTAGACAAGGGTACGCAGTATTTT. This gives the protein CASSVDKGTQYF.